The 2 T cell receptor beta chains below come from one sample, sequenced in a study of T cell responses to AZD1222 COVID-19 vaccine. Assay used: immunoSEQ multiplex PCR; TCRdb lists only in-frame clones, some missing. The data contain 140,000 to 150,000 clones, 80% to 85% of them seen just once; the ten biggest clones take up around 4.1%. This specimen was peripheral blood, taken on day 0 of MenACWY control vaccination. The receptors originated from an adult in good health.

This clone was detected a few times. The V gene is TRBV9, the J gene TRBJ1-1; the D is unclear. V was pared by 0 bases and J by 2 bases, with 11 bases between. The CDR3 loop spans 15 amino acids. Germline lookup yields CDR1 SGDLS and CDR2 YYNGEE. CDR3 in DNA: TGTGCCAGCAGCGTAGGCAGCTACGGCAACACTGAAGCTTTCTTT. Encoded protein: CASSVGSYGNTEAFF.

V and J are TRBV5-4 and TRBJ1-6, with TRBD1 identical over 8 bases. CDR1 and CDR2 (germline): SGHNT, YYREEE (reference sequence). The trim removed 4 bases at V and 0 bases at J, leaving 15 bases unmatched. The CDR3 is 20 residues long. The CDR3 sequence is CASSLSGGQGVGSYNSPLHF. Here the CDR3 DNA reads TGTGCCAGCAGCCTAAGCGGCGGACAGGGTGTCGGCTCCTATAATTCACCCCTCCACTTT.